Listed below are T cell receptor beta chains from one sample, sequenced in a study of lymphopenia after photon versus proton radiotherapy. Sequencing was performed with immunoSEQ multiplex PCR; in TCRdb, only in-frame clones are kept and a portion is missing. Of roughly 4,700 clones listed, roughly 88% are singletons. This specimen consisted of peripheral blood, obtained from a patient treated with photon-based radiotherapy. These receptors came from an elderly man with cholangiocarcinoma. CDR3s include the opening cysteine and the closing phenylalanine or tryptophan. A D gene is named only where the DNA matches it firmly. Clone size is stated in some rows and not others, as once, few, many or a class when expanded.

NA,TRBV18,TRBJ1-2,once,TGTGCCAGCTCGTCGACACCAACTAACTATGGCTACACCTTC,CASSSTPTNYGYTF
TRBD1,TRBV28,TRBJ1-2,NA,TGTGCCAGCAGTCAGGGACAGGGGAGTTATCGCTACACCTTC,CASSQGQGSYRYTF
TRBD2,TRBV2,TRBJ2-3,NA,TGTGCCAGCAGGACTAGCGGGGGGCGGATAGATACGCAGTATTTT,CASRTSGGRIDTQYF
TRBD1,TRBV5-1,TRBJ1-1,NA,TGCGCCAGCAGCCCTACTACAGGGGTCGGCACTGAAGCTTTCTTT,CASSPTTGVGTEAFF
NA,TRBV27,TRBJ1-5,NA,TGTGCCAGCAGGCCGACAGGCACTTATAGCAATCAGCCCCAGCATTTT,CASRPTGTYSNQPQHF
NA,TRBV5-6,TRBJ1-2,once,TGTGCCAGCAGCTTGGGACAGGACTATGGCTACACCTTC,CASSLGQDYGYTF
TRBD1,TRBV18,TRBJ2-5,few,TGTGCCAGCTCACCGCTCCGGGACAGGGTAGGGGAGACCCAGTACTTC,CASSPLRDRVGETQYF
NA,TRBV28,TRBJ1-4,once,TGTGCCAGCAGCGAAGGGATACCTAATGAAAAACTGTTTTTT,CASSEGIPNEKLFF
NA,TRBV15,TRBJ2-2,NA,TGTGCCACCAGCAGAGAAAACAGCGGGGAGCTGTTTTTT,CATSRENSGELFF
NA,TRBV5-4,TRBJ2-7,NA,TGTGCCAGCAGCCGGGGACTCGCCTACGAGCAGTACTTC,CASSRGLAYEQYF
TRBD1,TRBV4-1,TRBJ1-2,once,TGCGCCAGCAGCCAGACAGGGGATTTGTCCTATGGCTACACCTTC,CASSQTGDLSYGYTF
TRBD1,TRBV13,TRBJ1-1,NA,TGTGCCAGCCGGACAGGGGGGATGAACACTGAAGCTTTCTTT,CASRTGGMNTEAFF
NA,TRBV28,TRBJ1-2,NA,TGTGCCAGCAGTTCCCATAACTATGGCTACACCTTC,CASSSHNYGYTF
TRBD1,TRBV11-2,TRBJ2-5,NA,TGTGCCAGCAGCTCCCTTTCCGGGACAGGGGGCCGAGAGACCCAGTACTTC,CASSSLSGTGGRETQYF
NA,TRBV5-6,TRBJ1-1,NA,TGTGCCAGCAGCCCAGGGTTGACTGAAGCTTTCTTT,CASSPGLTEAFF
NA,TRBV28,TRBJ1-2,NA,TGTGCCAGCAGTTTGGGGTGGGGAAACTATGGCTACACCTTC,CASSLGWGNYGYTF
TRBD1,TRBV7-9,TRBJ2-7,NA,TGTGCCAGCAGCTTGACAGGGTGGCCTGGCGAGCAGTACTTC,CASSLTGWPGEQYF
NA,TRBV7-9,TRBJ1-2,NA,TGTGCCAGCAGCTTAGGAACGGGGTCTAGAGGCTACACCTTC,CASSLGTGSRGYTF
TRBD1,TRBV25-1,TRBJ2-7,NA,TGTGCCAGCAGTGAATCAGGACAGGGGTTGCACGAGCAGTACTTC,CASSESGQGLHEQYF
NA,TRBV10-1,TRBJ1-6,NA,TGCGCCAGCAGTGAGTCGCTGCCAGCGCCCCTCCACTTT,CASSESLPAPLHF
NA,TRBV14,TRBJ2-2,NA,TGTGCCAGCAGCCAATTTGTCGGGGAGCTGTTTTTT,CASSQFVGELFF
NA,TRBV28,TRBJ1-1,NA,TGTGCCAGCAGTTTAATGGCAGGGGCGAACACTGAAGCTTTCTTT,CASSLMAGANTEAFF
NA,TRBV30,TRBJ2-4,NA,TGTGCCTTGGAGACAGTAGCCAAAAACATTCAGTACTTC,CALETVAKNIQYF
TRBD2,TRBV6-4,TRBJ2-1,NA,TGTGCCAGCAGTGACTCGTTTAGCGGGGACAATGAGCAGTTCTTC,CASSDSFSGDNEQFF
NA,TRBV15,TRBJ2-7,NA,TGTGCCACCAGCAGGGGGAACAGGGACGAGCAGTACTTC,CATSRGNRDEQYF
TRBD1,TRBV7-2,TRBJ2-7,NA,TGTGCCAGCAGCCCCGGGACAGTCTACGAGCAGTACTTC,CASSPGTVYEQYF
NA,TRBV7-9,TRBJ1-6,once,TGTGCCAGCAGCTTGGGAGTGGATTCACCCCTCCACTTT,CASSLGVDSPLHF
NA,TRBV19,TRBJ1-1,NA,TGTGCCAGTTCCGTCCTTACCGGGGGGAGGAACACTGAAGCTTTCTTT,CASSVLTGGRNTEAFF
NA,TRBV2,TRBJ2-7,NA,TGTGCCAGCAGTGAAAGTTGGGCAGGGAACAACTACGAGCAGTACTTC,CASSESWAGNNYEQYF
TRBD2,TRBV27,TRBJ2-3,NA,TGTGCCAGCAGTGCCAGCGGGAAGGTGGATACGCAGTATTTT,CASSASGKVDTQYF
TRBD1,TRBV5-4,TRBJ2-5,NA,TGTGCCAGCAGCGCCGGACAGGGGAGGGAGACCCAGTACTTC,CASSAGQGRETQYF
TRBD2,TRBV6-1,TRBJ2-1,NA,TGTGCCAGCAGTGAGTTCACTAGCGGGAATAAATACAATGAGCAGTTCTTC,CASSEFTSGNKYNEQFF
NA,TRBV6-5,TRBJ1-3,NA,TGTGCCAGCAGTTACTCCCGGGGCTCTGGAAACACCATATATTTT,CASSYSRGSGNTIYF
TRBD2,TRBV10-3,TRBJ2-3,NA,TGTGCCATCTTAGGGACTAGCGCAGATACGCAGTATTTT,CAILGTSADTQYF
NA,TRBV28,TRBJ1-2,NA,TGTGCCAGCAGATCCCCCGTGTCTGGGGGTAGTGGCTACACCTTC,CASRSPVSGGSGYTF
NA,TRBV6-7,TRBJ2-1,NA,TGTGCCAGCAGTTCTAGCGACTCCTCTCCCAATGAGCAGTTCTTC,CASSSSDSSPNEQFF
TRBD1,TRBV6-6,TRBJ1-5,NA,TGTGCCAGCAGGACAGGGATGGGAAATCAGCCCCAGCATTTT,CASRTGMGNQPQHF
TRBD2,TRBV4-2,TRBJ2-1,NA,TGTGCCAGCAGCCAACAGATGAGCGGGGGGGCGGGTGAGCAGTTCTTC,CASSQQMSGGAGEQFF
NA,TRBV4-2,TRBJ2-1,NA,TGTGCCAGCAGAAAGGTGGGGTCCTACAATGAGCAGTTCTTC,CASRKVGSYNEQFF
NA,TRBV19,TRBJ2-2,NA,TGTGCCAGTAGTATAACGATGGCGAACACCGGGGAGCTGTTTTTT,CASSITMANTGELFF
NA,TRBV28,TRBJ1-1,NA,TGTGGAAGCAGGTCCATGAACACTGAAGCTTTCTTT,CGSRSMNTEAFF
TRBD1,TRBV5-1,TRBJ2-5,NA,TGCGCCAGCAGCTTTCGGGCAGGGGGCGCGGAGACCCAGTACTTC,CASSFRAGGAETQYF
NA,TRBV2,TRBJ1-2,NA,TGTGCCAGCTCTGGGGGACGAGTCCGTCTCTATGGCTACACCTTC,CASSGGRVRLYGYTF
NA,TRBV7-9,TRBJ1-2,NA,TGTGCCAGCAGCTTTGAGGGGAACTATGGCTACACCTTC,CASSFEGNYGYTF
TRBD1,TRBV18,TRBJ2-1,NA,TGTGCCAGCTCACCTGGACAGGACAATGAGCAGTTCTTC,CASSPGQDNEQFF
NA,TRBV28,TRBJ2-1,NA,TGTGCCAGCAGTTTCGGGCAGGGGAGTCGTGAGCAGTTCTTC,CASSFGQGSREQFF
NA,TRBV15,TRBJ1-4,NA,TGTGCCACCAGCCCAGCCTTAGGGGAAAAACTGTTTTTT,CATSPALGEKLFF
NA,TRBV2,TRBJ2-5,NA,TGTGCCAGCAGGTTGGAAGAGACCCAGTACTTC,CASRLEETQYF
NA,TRBV2,TRBJ1-2,once,TGTGCCAGCAGTGAAGAACAGGTGGAAAACTATGGCTACACCTTC,CASSEEQVENYGYTF
NA,TRBV6-1,TRBJ1-2,NA,TGTGCCAGCGGGCCCGGGATAAACTATGGCTACACCTTC,CASGPGINYGYTF
NA,TRBV18,TRBJ2-7,NA,TGTGCCAGCTCACCACAATACGAGCAGTACTTC,CASSPQYEQYF